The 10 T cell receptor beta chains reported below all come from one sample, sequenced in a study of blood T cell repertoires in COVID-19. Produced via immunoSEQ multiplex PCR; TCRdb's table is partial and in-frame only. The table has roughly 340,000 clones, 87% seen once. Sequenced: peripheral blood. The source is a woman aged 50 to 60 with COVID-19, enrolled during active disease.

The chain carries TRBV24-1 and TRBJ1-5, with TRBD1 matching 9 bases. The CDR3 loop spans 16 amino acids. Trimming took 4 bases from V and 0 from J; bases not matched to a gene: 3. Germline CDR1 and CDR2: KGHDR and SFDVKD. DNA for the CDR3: TGTGCCACCAGTGAAACAGGGGGCCATAGCAATCAGCCCCAGCATTTT. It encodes CATSETGGHSNQPQHF.

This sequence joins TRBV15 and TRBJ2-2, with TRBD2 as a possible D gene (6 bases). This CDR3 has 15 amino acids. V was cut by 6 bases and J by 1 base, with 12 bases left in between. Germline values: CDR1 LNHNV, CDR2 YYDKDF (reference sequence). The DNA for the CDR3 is TGTGCCACCAGAAAGGGGCGGGGGAACACCGGGGAGCTGTTTTTT. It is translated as CATRKGRGNTGELFF.

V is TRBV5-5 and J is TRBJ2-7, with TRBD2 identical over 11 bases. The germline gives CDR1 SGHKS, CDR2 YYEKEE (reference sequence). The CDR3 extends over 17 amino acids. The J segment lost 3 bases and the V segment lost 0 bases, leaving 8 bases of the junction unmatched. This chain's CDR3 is CASSLGTSGRSGYEQYF. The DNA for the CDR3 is TGTGCCAGCAGCTTGGGTACTAGCGGGAGATCTGGCTACGAGCAGTACTTC.

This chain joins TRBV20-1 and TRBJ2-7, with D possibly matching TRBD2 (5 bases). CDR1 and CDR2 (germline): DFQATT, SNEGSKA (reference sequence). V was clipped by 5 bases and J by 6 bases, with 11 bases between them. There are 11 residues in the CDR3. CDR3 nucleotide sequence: TGCAGTGCTCCCCGAGGGCTCGAGCAGTACTTC. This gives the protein CSAPRGLEQYF.

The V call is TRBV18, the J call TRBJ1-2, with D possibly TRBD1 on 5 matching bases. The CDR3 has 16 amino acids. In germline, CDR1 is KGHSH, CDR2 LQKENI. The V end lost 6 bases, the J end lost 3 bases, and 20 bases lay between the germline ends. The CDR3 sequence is CASSPLRGGEDYGYTF. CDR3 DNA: TGTGCCAGCTCCCCTCTTCGGGGCGGGGAGGACTATGGCTACACCTTC.

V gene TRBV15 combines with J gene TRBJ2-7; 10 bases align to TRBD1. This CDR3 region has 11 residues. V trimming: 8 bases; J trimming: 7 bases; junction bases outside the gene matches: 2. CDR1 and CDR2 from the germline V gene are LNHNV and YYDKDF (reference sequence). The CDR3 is CATRTGGEQYF. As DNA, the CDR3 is TGTGCCACCCGGACAGGGGGAGAGCAGTACTTC.

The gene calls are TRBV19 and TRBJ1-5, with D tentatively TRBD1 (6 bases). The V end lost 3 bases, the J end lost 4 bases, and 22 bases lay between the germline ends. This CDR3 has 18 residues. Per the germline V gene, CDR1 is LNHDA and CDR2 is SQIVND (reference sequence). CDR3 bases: TGTGCCAGTAGTATTCTCCCCCTCGACAGACAGGATAATCAGCCCCAGCATTTT. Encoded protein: CASSILPLDRQDNQPQHF.

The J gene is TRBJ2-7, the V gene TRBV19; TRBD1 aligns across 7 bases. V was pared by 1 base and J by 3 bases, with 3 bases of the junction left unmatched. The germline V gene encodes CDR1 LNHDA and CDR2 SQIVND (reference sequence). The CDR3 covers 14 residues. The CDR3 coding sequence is TGTGCCAGTAGTATAGGACAGGGTATCTACGAGCAGTACTTC. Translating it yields CASSIGQGIYEQYF.

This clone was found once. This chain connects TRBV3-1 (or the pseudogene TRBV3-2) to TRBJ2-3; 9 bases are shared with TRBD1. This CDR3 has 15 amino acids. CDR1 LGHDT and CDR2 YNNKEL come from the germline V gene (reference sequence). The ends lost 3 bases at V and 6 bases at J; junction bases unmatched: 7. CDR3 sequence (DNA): TGTGCCAGCAGCCAGCCAGGACAGGGGACTGATACGCAGTATTTT. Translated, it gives CASSQPGQGTDTQYF.

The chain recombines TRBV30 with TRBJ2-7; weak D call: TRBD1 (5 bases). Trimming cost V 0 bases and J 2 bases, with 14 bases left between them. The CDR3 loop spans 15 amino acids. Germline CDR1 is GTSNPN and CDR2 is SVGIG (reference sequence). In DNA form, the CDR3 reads TGTGCCTGGAGTGTAGGGGTCCCGATTACCTACGAGCAGTACTTC. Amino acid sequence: CAWSVGVPITYEQYF. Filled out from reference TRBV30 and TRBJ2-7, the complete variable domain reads SQTIHQWPATLVQPVGSPLSLECTVEGTSNPNLYWYRQAAGRGLQLLFYSVGIGQISSEVPQNLSASRPQDRQFILSSKKLLLSDSGFYLCAWSVGVPITYEQYFGPGTRLTVT.